This TCR beta chain was documented in a study of cytomegalovirus exposure and HLA in healthy donors. Study-wide results and caveats: TCR beta V- and J-gene trimming was later associated with a missense DCLRE1C variant.

It was with 60 Vbeta and 13 Jbeta primers that the PCR ran. Assay used: immunoSEQ multiplex PCR; TCRdb lists only in-frame clones, some missing. The sample shows about 140,000 clones, roughly 80% of them seen only once. For this clone: As yet, its antigen is unknown.

The sequence was obtained from a man between 40 and 49 years old in good health and CMV-seronegative. Material: PBMCs.

The CDR3 bases are TGTGCCAGCGGGGGAGGTGGCTACACCTTC. Translating gives CASGGGGYTF. This chain joins TRBV21-1 and TRBJ1-2. TRBV21-1 is a pseudogene segment. This CDR3 has 10 amino acids.